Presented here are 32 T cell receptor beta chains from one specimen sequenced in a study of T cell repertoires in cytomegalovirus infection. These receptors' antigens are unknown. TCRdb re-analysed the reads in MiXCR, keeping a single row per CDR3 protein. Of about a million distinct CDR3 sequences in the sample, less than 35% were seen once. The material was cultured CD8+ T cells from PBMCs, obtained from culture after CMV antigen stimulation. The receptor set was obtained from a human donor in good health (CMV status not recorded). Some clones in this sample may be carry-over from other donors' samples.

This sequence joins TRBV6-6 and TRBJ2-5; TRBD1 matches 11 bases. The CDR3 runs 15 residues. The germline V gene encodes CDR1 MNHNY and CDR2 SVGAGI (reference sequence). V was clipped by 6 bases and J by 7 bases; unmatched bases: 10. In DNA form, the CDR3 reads TGTGCCAGCAGGCCCGGGACAGGGGGGGTTAGGACCCAGTACTTC. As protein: CASRPGTGGVRTQYF.

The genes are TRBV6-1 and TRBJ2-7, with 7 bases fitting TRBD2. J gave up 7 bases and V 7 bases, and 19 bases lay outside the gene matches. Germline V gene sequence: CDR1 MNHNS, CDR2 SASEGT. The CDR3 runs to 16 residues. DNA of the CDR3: TGTGCCAGCATTTTGATACCGGGACTACCGTCGGGGGAGCAGTACTTC. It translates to CASILIPGLPSGEQYF.

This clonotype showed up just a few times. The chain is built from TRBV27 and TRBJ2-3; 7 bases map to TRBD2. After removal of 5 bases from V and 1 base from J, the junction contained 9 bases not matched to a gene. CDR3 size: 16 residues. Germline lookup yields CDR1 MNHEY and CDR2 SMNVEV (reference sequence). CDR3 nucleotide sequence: TGTGCCAGCAGTCCCCCTAGCGGAAGGGGCACAGATACGCAGTATTTT. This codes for CASSPPSGRGTDTQYF.

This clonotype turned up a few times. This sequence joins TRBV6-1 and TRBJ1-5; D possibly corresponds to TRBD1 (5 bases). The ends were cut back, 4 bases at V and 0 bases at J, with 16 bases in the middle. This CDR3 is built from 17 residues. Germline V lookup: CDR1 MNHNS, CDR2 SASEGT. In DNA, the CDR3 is TGTGCCAGCAGTGCCTCAAGGCGGGGGTTTAGCAATCAGCCCCAGCATTTT. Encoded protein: CASSASRRGFSNQPQHF.

The CDR3 bases are TGTGCCAGCAGTTACAGGGAAAGCTCCTACAATGAGCAGTTCTTC. Its protein product is CASSYRESSYNEQFF. The J gene is TRBJ2-1, the V gene TRBV6-2 or TRBV6-3, with D unclear. CDR1 and CDR2 from the germline V gene are MNHEY and SVGEGT. The V end lost 2 bases, the J end lost 0 bases, and 8 bases lay between the germline ends. CDR3 length equals 15 residues.

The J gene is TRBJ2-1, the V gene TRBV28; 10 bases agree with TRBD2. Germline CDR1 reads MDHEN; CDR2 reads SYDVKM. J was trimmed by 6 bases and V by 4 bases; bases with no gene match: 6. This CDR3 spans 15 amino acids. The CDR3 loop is CASSSLAGGTNEQFF. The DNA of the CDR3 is TGTGCCAGCAGTTCCTTAGCGGGGGGTACCAATGAGCAGTTCTTC.

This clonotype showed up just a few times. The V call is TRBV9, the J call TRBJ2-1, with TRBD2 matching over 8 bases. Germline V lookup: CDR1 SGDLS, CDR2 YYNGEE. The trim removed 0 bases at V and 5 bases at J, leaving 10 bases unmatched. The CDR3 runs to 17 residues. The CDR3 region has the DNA TGTGCCAGCAGCGTAGGGGGGAGCGGGAGCCCGGACAATGAGCAGTTCTTC. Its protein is CASSVGGSGSPDNEQFF.

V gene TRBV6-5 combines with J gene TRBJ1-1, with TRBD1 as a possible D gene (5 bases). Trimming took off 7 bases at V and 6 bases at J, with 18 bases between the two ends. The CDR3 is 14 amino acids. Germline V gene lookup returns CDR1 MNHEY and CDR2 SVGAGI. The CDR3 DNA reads TGTGCCAGCACCCCCAGGCTCTCGGGGGCTGAAGCTTTCTTT. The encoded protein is CASTPRLSGAEAFF.

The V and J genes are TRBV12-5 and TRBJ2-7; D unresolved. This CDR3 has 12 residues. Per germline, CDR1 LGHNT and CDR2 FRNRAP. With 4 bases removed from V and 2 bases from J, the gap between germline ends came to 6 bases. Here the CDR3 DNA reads TGTGCTAGTGGTTGGACCACCTACGAGCAGTACTTC. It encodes CASGWTTYEQYF.

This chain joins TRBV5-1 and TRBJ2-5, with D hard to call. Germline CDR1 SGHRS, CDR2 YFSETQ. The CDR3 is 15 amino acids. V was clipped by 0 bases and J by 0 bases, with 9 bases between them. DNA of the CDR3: TGCGCCAGCAGCTTGGTCGTCGGCAACCAAGAGACCCAGTACTTC. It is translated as CASSLVVGNQETQYF.

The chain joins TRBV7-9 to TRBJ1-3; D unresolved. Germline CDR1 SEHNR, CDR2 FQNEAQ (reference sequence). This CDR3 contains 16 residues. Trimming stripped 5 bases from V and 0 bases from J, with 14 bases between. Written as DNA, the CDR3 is TGTGCCAGCAGCAGCTCTCGGGCGGACTCTGGAAACACCATATATTTT. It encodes CASSSSRADSGNTIYF. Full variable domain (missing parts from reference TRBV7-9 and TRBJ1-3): DTGVSQNPRHKITKRGQNVTFRCDPISEHNRLYWYRQTLGQGPEFLTYFQNEAQLEKSRLLSDRFSAERPKGSFSTLEIQRTEQGDSAMYLCASSSSRADSGNTIYFGEGSWLTVV.

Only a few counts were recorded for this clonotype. The CDR3 nucleotides read TGTGCCAGCAGCTACGGGAGGGGGCGGGAGCAGTACTTC. Translating it yields CASSYGRGREQYF. V usage is TRBV7-6 and J usage is TRBJ2-7; D may be TRBD2 (8 bases). The CDR3 runs 13 residues. V shed 4 bases and J shed 7 bases, with 14 bases lying between them. Per germline, CDR1 SGHVS and CDR2 FNYEAQ.

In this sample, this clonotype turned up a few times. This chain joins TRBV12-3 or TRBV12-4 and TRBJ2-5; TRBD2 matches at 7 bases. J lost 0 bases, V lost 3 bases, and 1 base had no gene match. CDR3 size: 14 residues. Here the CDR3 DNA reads TGTGCCAGCAGTTTCGGGGGGAACCAAGAGACCCAGTACTTC. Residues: CASSFGGNQETQYF.

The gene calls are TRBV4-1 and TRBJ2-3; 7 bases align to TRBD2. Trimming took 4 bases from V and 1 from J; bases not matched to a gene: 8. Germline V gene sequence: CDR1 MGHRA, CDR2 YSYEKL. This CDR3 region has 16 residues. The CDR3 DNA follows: TGCGCCAGCAGCCCCCGGATTGCGGGAGGCACAGATACGCAGTATTTT. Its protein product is CASSPRIAGGTDTQYF.

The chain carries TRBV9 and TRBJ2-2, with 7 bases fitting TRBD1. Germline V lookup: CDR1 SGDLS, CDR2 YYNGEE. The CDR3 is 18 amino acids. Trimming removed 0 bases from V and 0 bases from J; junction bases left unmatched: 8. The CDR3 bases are TGTGCCAGCAGCGTAGGAGGGGGCGGGCTCTCGAACACCGGGGAGCTGTTTTTT. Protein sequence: CASSVGGGGLSNTGELFF.

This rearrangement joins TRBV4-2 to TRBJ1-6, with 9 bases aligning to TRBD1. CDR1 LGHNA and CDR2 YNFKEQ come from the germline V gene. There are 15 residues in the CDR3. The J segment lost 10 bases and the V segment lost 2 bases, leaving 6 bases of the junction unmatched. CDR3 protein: CASSQSQDRGSPLHF. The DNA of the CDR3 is TGTGCCAGCAGCCAATCTCAGGACAGGGGATCACCCCTCCACTTT.

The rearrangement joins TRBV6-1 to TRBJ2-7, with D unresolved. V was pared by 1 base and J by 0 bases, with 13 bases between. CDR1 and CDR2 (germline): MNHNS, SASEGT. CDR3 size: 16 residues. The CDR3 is CASSEGVGISSYEQYF. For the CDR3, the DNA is TGTGCCAGCAGTGAAGGTGTCGGAATCAGCTCCTACGAGCAGTACTTC.

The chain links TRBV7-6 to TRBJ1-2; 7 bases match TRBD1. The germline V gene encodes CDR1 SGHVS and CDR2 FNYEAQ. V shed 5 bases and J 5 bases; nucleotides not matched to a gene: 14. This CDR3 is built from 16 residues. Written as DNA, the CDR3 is TGTGCCAGCAGCCCTTCCCGACAGGGATTAGGGTATGGCTACACCTTC. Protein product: CASSPSRQGLGYGYTF.

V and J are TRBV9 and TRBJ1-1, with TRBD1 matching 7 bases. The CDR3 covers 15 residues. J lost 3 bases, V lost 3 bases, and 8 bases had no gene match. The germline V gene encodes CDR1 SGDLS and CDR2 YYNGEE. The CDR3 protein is CASSGTDRPDTEAFF. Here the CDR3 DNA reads TGTGCCAGCAGCGGAACGGACAGGCCCGACACTGAAGCTTTCTTT.

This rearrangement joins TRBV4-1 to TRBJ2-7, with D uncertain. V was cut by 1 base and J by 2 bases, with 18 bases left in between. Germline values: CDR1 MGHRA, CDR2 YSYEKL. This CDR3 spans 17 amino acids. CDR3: CASSQVVSMDGAYEQYF. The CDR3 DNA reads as TGCGCCAGCAGCCAAGTTGTCAGTATGGACGGAGCCTACGAGCAGTACTTC.

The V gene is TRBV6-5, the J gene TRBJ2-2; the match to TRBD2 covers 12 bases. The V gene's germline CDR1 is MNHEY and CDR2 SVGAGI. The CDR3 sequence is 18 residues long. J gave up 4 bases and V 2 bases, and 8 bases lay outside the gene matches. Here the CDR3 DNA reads TGTGCCAGCAGTTACACCCCTAGCGGGGGGGCAGGCACCGGGGAGCTGTTTTTT. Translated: CASSYTPSGGAGTGELFF.

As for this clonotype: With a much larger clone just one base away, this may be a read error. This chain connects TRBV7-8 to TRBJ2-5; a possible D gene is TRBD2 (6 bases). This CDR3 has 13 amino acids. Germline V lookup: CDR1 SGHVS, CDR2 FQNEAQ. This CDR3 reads CVSSWGRTETQYF. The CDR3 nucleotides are TGTGTCAGCAGCTGGGGGAGGACGGAGACCCAGTACTTC.

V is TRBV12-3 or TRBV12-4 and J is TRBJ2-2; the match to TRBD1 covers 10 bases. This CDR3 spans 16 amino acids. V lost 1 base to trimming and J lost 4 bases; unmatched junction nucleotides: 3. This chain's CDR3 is CASSLGGQGGTGELFF. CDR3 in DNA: TGTGCCAGCAGTTTAGGCGGACAGGGGGGCACCGGGGAGCTGTTTTTT.

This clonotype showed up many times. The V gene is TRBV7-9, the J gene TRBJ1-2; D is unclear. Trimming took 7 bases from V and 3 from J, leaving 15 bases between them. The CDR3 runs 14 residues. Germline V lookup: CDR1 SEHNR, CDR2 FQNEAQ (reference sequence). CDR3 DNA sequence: TGTGCCAGCAAGGCAAAACTCGGACACTATGGCTACACCTTC. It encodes CASKAKLGHYGYTF.

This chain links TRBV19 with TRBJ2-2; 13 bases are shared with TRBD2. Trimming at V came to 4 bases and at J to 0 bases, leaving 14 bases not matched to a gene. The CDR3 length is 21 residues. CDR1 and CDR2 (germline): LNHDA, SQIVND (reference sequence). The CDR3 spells CASSRSKILTSGGTNTGELFF. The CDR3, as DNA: TGTGCCAGTAGTAGATCGAAAATCTTGACTAGCGGGGGGACGAACACCGGGGAGCTGTTTTTT. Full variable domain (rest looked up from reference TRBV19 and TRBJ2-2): DGGITQSPKYLFRKEGQNVTLSCEQNLNHDAMYWYRQDPGQGLRLIYYSQIVNDFQKGDIAEGYSVSREKKESFPLTVTSAQKNPTAFYLCASSRSKILTSGGTNTGELFFGEGSRLTVL.

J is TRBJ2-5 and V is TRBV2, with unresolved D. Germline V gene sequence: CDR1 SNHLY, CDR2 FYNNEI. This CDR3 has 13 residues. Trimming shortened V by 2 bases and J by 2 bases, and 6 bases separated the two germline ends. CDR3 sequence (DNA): TGTGCCAGCAGTGAATACAGACAAGAGACCCAGTACTTC. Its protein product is CASSEYRQETQYF.

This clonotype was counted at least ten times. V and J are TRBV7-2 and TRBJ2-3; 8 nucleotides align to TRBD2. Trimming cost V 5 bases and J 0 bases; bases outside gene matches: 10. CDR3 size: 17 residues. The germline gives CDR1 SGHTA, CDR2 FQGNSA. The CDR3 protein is CASSPGTRGTSTDTQYF. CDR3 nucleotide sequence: TGTGCCAGCAGCCCAGGGACTAGGGGGACTAGCACAGATACGCAGTATTTT.

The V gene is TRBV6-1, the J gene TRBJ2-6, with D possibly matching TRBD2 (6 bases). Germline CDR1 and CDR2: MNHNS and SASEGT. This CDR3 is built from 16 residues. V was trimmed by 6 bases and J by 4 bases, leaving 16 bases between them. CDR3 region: CASRKSGDSGANVLTF. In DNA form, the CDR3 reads TGTGCCAGCAGGAAGTCGGGGGATTCCGGGGCCAACGTCCTGACTTTC.

In DNA, the CDR3 is TGTGCCAGCAGTTCCTCTCTGGGCACAGGGGCCTACGAGCAGTACGTC. Its translation is CASSSSLGTGAYEQYV. This chain joins TRBV28 and TRBJ2-7, with TRBD1 identical over 7 bases. Germline trimming cut 4 bases from V and 2 bases from J; bases unmatched to any gene: 11. The CDR3 loop spans 16 amino acids. Germline lookup yields CDR1 MDHEN and CDR2 SYDVKM.

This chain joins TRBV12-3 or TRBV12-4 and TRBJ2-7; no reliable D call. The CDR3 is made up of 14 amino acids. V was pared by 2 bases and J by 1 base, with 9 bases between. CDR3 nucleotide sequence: TGTGCCAGCAGTTTATCCAGCCCATCCTACGAGCAGTACGTC. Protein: CASSLSSPSYEQYV.

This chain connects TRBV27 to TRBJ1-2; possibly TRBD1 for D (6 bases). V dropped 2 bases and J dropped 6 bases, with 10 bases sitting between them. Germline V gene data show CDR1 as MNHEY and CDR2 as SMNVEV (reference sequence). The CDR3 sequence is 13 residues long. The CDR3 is CASSLDRLNGYTF. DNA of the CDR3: TGTGCCAGCAGTTTAGACAGGCTGAATGGCTACACCTTC.

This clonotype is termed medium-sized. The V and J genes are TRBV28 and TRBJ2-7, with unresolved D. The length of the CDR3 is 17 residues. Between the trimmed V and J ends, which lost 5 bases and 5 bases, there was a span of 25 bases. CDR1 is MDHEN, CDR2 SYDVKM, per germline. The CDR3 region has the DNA TGTGCCAGCAGTGCTCTTAAGCGATCCAACCCCTTCAACGAGCAGTACGTC. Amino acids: CASSALKRSNPFNEQYV.